The next 10 T cell receptor beta chains were all read from a single sample in a study of blood T cell repertoires in COVID-19. Produced via immunoSEQ multiplex PCR; TCRdb's table is partial and in-frame only. The sample includes 14,000 to 15,000 clones, more than 80% of them seen just once. The sequencing input was peripheral blood. The receptor source for this set is a human donor in a cohort sampled during active COVID-19.

The chain links TRBV5-5 to TRBJ1-5; 7 bases line up with TRBD1. The CDR3 totals 15 residues. The ends lost 0 bases at V and 4 bases at J; junction bases unmatched: 4. CDR1 is SGHKS, CDR2 YYEKEE, per germline (reference sequence). For the CDR3, the DNA is TGTGCCAGCAGCTTGGCGGGGACAGTTAATCAGCCCCAGCATTTT. Translating it yields CASSLAGTVNQPQHF.

This chain connects TRBV3-1 (or the pseudogene TRBV3-2) to TRBJ2-2; TRBD2 agrees at 8 bases. CDR1 and CDR2 (germline): LGHDT, YNNKEL (reference sequence). The ends lost 6 bases at V and 5 bases at J; junction bases unmatched: 11. This CDR3 has 16 amino acids. CDR3: CASRPGSGGETGELFF. The CDR3 nucleotides read TGTGCCAGCAGACCGGGGTCCGGGGGGGAGACCGGGGAGCTGTTTTTT.

The chain joins TRBV25-1 to TRBJ2-7; D not certain. Germline lookup yields CDR1 MGHDK and CDR2 SYGVNS. Deletions cut 0 bases from V and 2 bases from J, with 8 bases between. The CDR3 consists of 14 residues. The CDR3 reads CASSEYGVAYEQYF. The CDR3 coding sequence is TGTGCCAGCAGTGAATATGGAGTGGCCTACGAGCAGTACTTC.

The chain links TRBV10-2 to TRBJ2-2; tentative D call: TRBD2 (5 bases). V lost 8 bases, J lost 3 bases, and 13 bases lay in between. CDR1 is WSHSY and CDR2 is SAAADI in the germline V gene. The CDR3 length is 14 residues. CDR3 residues: CASSGTRDTGELFF. In nucleotides, the CDR3 is TGCGCCAGCTCTGGCACTAGGGACACCGGGGAGCTGTTTTTT.

This clone was detected only once. The V call is TRBV18, the J call TRBJ1-5; 9 positions match TRBD1. V lost 3 bases to trimming and J lost 5 bases; unmatched junction nucleotides: 5. The CDR3 runs 15 residues. Germline V gene lookup returns CDR1 KGHSH and CDR2 LQKENI. The CDR3 coding sequence is TGTGCCAGCTCACCCCGGACAGGGGCAGATCAGCCCCAGCATTTT. Amino acids: CASSPRTGADQPQHF.

CDR3 coding DNA: TGTGCCAGTAGTATCGGCAGGGGGAGTGAAAAACTGTTTTTT. Translating it yields CASSIGRGSEKLFF. The V call is TRBV19, the J call TRBJ1-4; 7 bases are a match to TRBD1. V lost 3 bases to trimming and J lost 7 bases; unmatched junction nucleotides: 5. The CDR3 extends over 14 amino acids. Germline CDR1 reads LNHDA; CDR2 reads SQIVND (reference sequence).

The rearrangement uses TRBV20-1 and TRBJ1-2; TRBD1 might be the D (5 bases). This CDR3 is 11 amino acids long. V lost 3 bases and J 4 bases, leaving 6 bases between the germline ends. CDR1 and CDR2 from the germline V gene are DFQATT and SNEGSKA (reference sequence). DNA for the CDR3: TGCAGTGCTAGTGACAGCTATGGCTACACCTTC. Protein product: CSASDSYGYTF.

The chain employs TRBV11-2 and TRBJ2-7, with TRBD1 matching over 10 bases. Germline lookup yields CDR1 SGHAT and CDR2 FQNNGV. The CDR3 sequence is 16 residues long. V was clipped by 4 bases and J by 7 bases; unmatched bases: 13. CDR3: CASSSLGRDRGGEQYF. The CDR3 DNA sequence: TGTGCCAGCAGCTCTCTCGGAAGGGACAGGGGTGGGGAGCAGTACTTC.

The J gene is TRBJ2-1, the V gene TRBV11-3; 10 nucleotides match TRBD2. In germline, CDR1 is SGHNT, CDR2 YENEEA. The CDR3 covers 16 residues. Unmatched junction bases numbered 7, after V lost 5 bases and J lost 3 bases. The CDR3 DNA reads as TGTGCCAGCAGCGACGGACTAGCGGCAAACTACAATGAGCAGTTCTTC. Translation: CASSDGLAANYNEQFF. The whole variable domain, remainder taken from reference TRBV11-3 and TRBJ2-1, is EAGVVQSPRYKIIEKKQPVAFWCNPISGHNTLYWYLQNLGQGPELLIRYENEEAVDDSQLPKDRFSAERLKGVDSTLKIQPAELGDSAVYLCASSDGLAANYNEQFFGPGTRLTVL.

The chain is built from TRBV24-1 and TRBJ2-5, with TRBD1 matching 12 bases. The CDR3 consists of 15 residues. The V and J ends lost 4 bases and 5 bases, in that order; junction bases with no gene match: 4. Germline V gene data show CDR1 as KGHDR and CDR2 as SFDVKD. CDR3 nucleotide sequence: TGTGCCACCAGTGACGGGGACAGGGGGCATGAGACCCAGTACTTC. Translated, it gives CATSDGDRGHETQYF.